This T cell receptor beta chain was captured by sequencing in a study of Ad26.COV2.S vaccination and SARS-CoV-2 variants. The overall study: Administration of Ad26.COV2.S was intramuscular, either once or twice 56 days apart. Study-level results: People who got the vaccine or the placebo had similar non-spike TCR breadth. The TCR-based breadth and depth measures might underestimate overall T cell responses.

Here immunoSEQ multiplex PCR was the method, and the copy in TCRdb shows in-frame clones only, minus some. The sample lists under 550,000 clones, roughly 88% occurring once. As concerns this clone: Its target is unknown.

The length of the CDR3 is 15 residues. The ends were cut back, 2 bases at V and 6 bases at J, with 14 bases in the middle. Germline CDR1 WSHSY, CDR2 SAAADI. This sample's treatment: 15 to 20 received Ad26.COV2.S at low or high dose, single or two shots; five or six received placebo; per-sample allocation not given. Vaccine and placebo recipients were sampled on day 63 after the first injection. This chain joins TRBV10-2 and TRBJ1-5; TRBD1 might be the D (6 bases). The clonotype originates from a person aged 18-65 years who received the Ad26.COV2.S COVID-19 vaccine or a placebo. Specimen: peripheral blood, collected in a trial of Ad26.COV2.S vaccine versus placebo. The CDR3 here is CASSETGALGQPQHF. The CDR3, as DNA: TGCGCCAGCAGTGAGACGGGGGCGCTGGGTCAGCCCCAGCATTTT.